This entry is about one T cell receptor (beta chain). These data come from a study of control samples from healthy donors and cancer patients. CDR3 length: 22 amino acids. Germline CDR1 KGHSH, CDR2 LQKENI. V was pared by 1 base and J by 2 bases, with 30 bases between. Produced via immunoSEQ multiplex PCR; TCRdb's table is partial and in-frame only. The repertoire holds about 120,000 clones, with over 85% as singletons. The sequencing input was blood. The source of this sequence is a man aged 25-40 years in good health. This rearrangement joins TRBV18 to TRBJ1-5; a weak D match, TRBD1 (5 bases). In DNA form, the CDR3 reads TGTGCCAGCTCACCACGAATGCTTGGTTTACAGCAGGGAACAGTTGGCAATCAGCCCCAGCATTTT. As protein: CASSPRMLGLQQGTVGNQPQHF.